This T cell receptor beta chain emerged from a study of shared clonotypes between healthy human individuals. Regarding this clone: Its target is unknown.

Study observations and caveats: Sequencing depth was expected to affect clonotype sharing among donors. Between a few donors, naive CD4 clonotypes were shared at a level of about 5%.

The method was immunoSEQ multiplex PCR; TCRdb's version includes in-frame clones alone and lacks a portion of them. Seen here are roughly 1.5 million clones, about 98% observed once, and the top ten hold roughly 0.4%. The receptor comes from a man in his thirties or forties in good health. Material: naive CD4+ T cells sorted from blood. Subset noted: CD45RA+ positively selected.

In DNA form, the CDR3 reads TGTGCCAGCATCCCATCGACTAGCCTCGCCTACAATGAGCAGTTCTTC. The encoded protein is CASIPSTSLAYNEQFF. The genes are TRBV2 and TRBJ2-1, with 7 bases lining up with TRBD2. V gave up 7 bases and J gave up 2 bases; unmatched junction bases: 11. CDR3 length: 16 residues. The germline gives CDR1 SNHLY, CDR2 FYNNEI.